These T cell receptor delta chains were read from a single sample in a study of intestinal T cells in coeliac disease. TCRdb reprocessed the multiplex PCR reads through CATT. The table has approximately 310 delta-chain clones, around 48% seen once. Sequencing used a duodenal biopsy. The source of these receptors is a human donor who served as a control with a normal duodenal biopsy, not a healthy volunteer. CDR3s include the opening cysteine and the closing phenylalanine or tryptophan. The D gene is left open where the match is weak. Not every row has a clone size; where given, it reads once, few, many or a size class.

v_call: TRDV1
d_call: NA
clone_size: few
j_call: TRDJ1
cdr3_aa: CALGGTKAKLIF
cdr3_nt: TGTGCTCTTGGGGGAACTAAGGCTAAACTCATCTTT

v_call: TRDV1
d_call: TRDD3
clone_size: hyperexpanded
j_call: TRDJ1
cdr3_aa: CALGSPFLPVWGIREPDKLIF
cdr3_nt: TGTGCTCTTGGGTCCCCCTTCCTTCCAGTCTGGGGGATACGCGAGCCCGATAAACTCATCTTT

v_call: TRDV1
d_call: TRDD3
clone_size: hyperexpanded
j_call: TRDJ1
cdr3_aa: CALGANSRTTGGYTDKLIF
cdr3_nt: TGTGCTCTTGGGGCTAATTCCCGCACCACTGGGGGGTACACCGATAAACTCATCTTT

v_call: TRDV1
d_call: TRDD3
clone_size: NA
j_call: TRDJ1
cdr3_aa: CALGELPPPPGGGCRRYTDKLIF
cdr3_nt: TGTGCTCTTGGGGAACTCCCCCCCCCCCCGGGCGGGGGATGCCGCCGGTACACCGATAAACTCATCTTT

v_call: TRDV1
d_call: TRDD3
clone_size: NA
j_call: TRDJ1
cdr3_aa: CALGEPTRFWGYGGTDKLIF
cdr3_nt: TGTGCTCTTGGGGAACCGACTAGATTCTGGGGATACGGGGGCACCGATAAACTCATCTTT

v_call: TRDV1
d_call: NA
clone_size: hyperexpanded
j_call: TRDJ1
cdr3_aa: CALGPSLPSYVGGYPYPDKLIF
cdr3_nt: TGTGCTCTTGGTCCCTCCCTCCCTTCCTACGTGGGGGGATACCCGTACCCCGATAAACTCATCTTT

v_call: TRDV1
d_call: TRDD3
clone_size: NA
j_call: TRDJ1
cdr3_aa: CALGEPSPSRFHWGPALYTDKLIF
cdr3_nt: TGTGCTCTTGGGGAACCTAGTCCTTCCCGATTCCACTGGGGGCCAGCCCTGTACACCGATAAACTCATCTTT

v_call: TRDV1
d_call: TRDD3
clone_size: hyperexpanded
j_call: TRDJ1
cdr3_aa: CALGDTTSYWGIPDKLIF
cdr3_nt: TGTGCTCTTGGGGACACTACTTCGTACTGGGGGATCCCCGATAAACTCATCTTT

v_call: TRDV1
d_call: NA
clone_size: NA
j_call: TRDJ1
cdr3_aa: CALGTPFLLRGTYTDKLIF
cdr3_nt: TGTGCTCTTGGGACCCCATTCCTACTAAGGGGGACGTACACCGATAAACTCATCTTT

v_call: TRDV1
d_call: TRDD2
clone_size: once
j_call: TRDJ1
cdr3_aa: CALGELRERPSYPMTDKLIF
cdr3_nt: TGTGCTCTTGGGGAACTTCGAGAAAGGCCTTCCTACCCTATGACCGATAAACTCATCTTT

v_call: TRDV1
d_call: TRDD3
clone_size: NA
j_call: TRDJ1
cdr3_aa: CALGVYRVGYWGIYTDKLIF
cdr3_nt: TGTGCTCTTGGGGTCTATCGCGTGGGGTACTGGGGGATCTACACCGATAAACTCATCTTT

v_call: TRDV1
d_call: TRDD3
clone_size: NA
j_call: TRDJ1
cdr3_aa: CALGVRKAHQGWGIPDKLIF
cdr3_nt: TGTGCTCTTGGCGTAAGGAAGGCCCACCAGGGCTGGGGGATCCCCGATAAACTCATCTTT

v_call: TRDV1
d_call: TRDD3
clone_size: NA
j_call: TRDJ1
cdr3_aa: CALGKHLPTIWGIRTDKLIF
cdr3_nt: TGTGCTCTCGGGAAACACCTTCCTACTATCTGGGGGATACGGACCGATAAACTCATCTTT

v_call: TRDV1
d_call: NA
clone_size: NA
j_call: TRDJ1
cdr3_aa: CALGEPSYGWGSYTDKLIF
cdr3_nt: TGTGCTCTTGGGGAACCCTCCTACGGGTGGGGGTCCTACACCGATAAACTCATCTTT

v_call: TRDV2
d_call: NA
clone_size: NA
j_call: TRDJ1
cdr3_aa: CACDTVAVPGAPGGYTDKLIF
cdr3_nt: TGTGCCTGTGACACCGTTGCGGTACCGGGGGCCCCGGGCGGTTACACCGATAAACTCATCTTT

v_call: TRDV2
d_call: TRDD3
clone_size: NA
j_call: TRDJ1
cdr3_aa: CAFPVLGDWGVIF
cdr3_nt: TGTGCCTTCCCAGTACTGGGGGATTGGGGGGTCATCTTT

v_call: TRDV1
d_call: TRDD3
clone_size: NA
j_call: TRDJ1
cdr3_aa: CALGELPLTQKNPYEGAGGCYTDKLIF
cdr3_nt: TGTGCTCTTGGGGAACTCCCCCTAACCCAGAAGAACCCATACGAAGGGGCTGGGGGATGTTATACCGATAAACTCATCTTT

v_call: TRDV2
d_call: NA
clone_size: NA
j_call: TRDJ1
cdr3_aa: CAFLRPERIWLYTDKLIF
cdr3_nt: TGTGCCTTCCTACGACCCGAGAGGATATGGTTATACACCGATAAACTCATCTTT

v_call: TRDV1
d_call: NA
clone_size: NA
j_call: TRDJ1
cdr3_aa: CALGELAFPSLMGLYTDKLIF
cdr3_nt: TGTGCTCTTGGGGAACTCGCTTTTCCCTCGCTAATGGGCTTATACACCGATAAACTCATCTTT

v_call: TRDV1
d_call: TRDD3
clone_size: NA
j_call: TRDJ1
cdr3_aa: CALGERSLPWHLLGDMDTDKLIF
cdr3_nt: TGTGCTCTTGGGGAACGAAGTCTTCCGTGGCACTTACTGGGGGATATGGACACCGATAAACTCATCTTT

v_call: TRDV1
d_call: NA
clone_size: hyperexpanded
j_call: TRDJ1
cdr3_aa: CALGIPSLQHKLIF
cdr3_nt: TGTGCTCTTGGGATCCCGTCGTTGCAACATAAACTCATCTTT

v_call: TRDV1
d_call: NA
clone_size: NA
j_call: TRDJ1
cdr3_aa: CALGELGAGPTTGDPYTDKLIF
cdr3_nt: TGTGCTCTTGGGGAACTCGGGGCGGGTCCTACTACGGGGGATCCTTACACCGATAAACTCATCTTT

v_call: TRDV1
d_call: TRDD3
clone_size: NA
j_call: TRDJ1
cdr3_aa: CALGLHFSPRAHWGILVDKLIF
cdr3_nt: TGTGCTCTTGGGTTACATTTTAGCCCCCGGGCTCACTGGGGGATACTAGTCGATAAACTCATCTTT

v_call: TRDV1
d_call: TRDD3
clone_size: NA
j_call: TRDJ1
cdr3_aa: CALGLGGYSDKLIF
cdr3_nt: TGTGCTCTTGGGCTCGGGGGATACTCCGATAAACTCATCTTT

v_call: TRDV1
d_call: TRDD3
clone_size: NA
j_call: TRDJ1
cdr3_aa: CALGELAYPGGWVIYTDKLIF
cdr3_nt: TGTGCTCTTGGGGAACTAGCTTATCCTGGGGGTTGGGTCATTTACACCGATAAACTCATCTTT

v_call: TRDV1
d_call: TRDD2
clone_size: NA
j_call: TRDJ1
cdr3_aa: CALGKHLPTIWGVLYTDKLIF
cdr3_nt: TGTGCTCTTGGGAAACACCTTCCTACTATCTGGGGGGTACTGTACACCGATAAACTCATCTTT

v_call: TRDV1
d_call: NA
clone_size: hyperexpanded
j_call: TRDJ2
cdr3_aa: CALGERYFETGLTAQLFF
cdr3_nt: TGTGCTCTTGGGGAACGGTACTTCGAGACTGGGTTGACAGCACAACTCTTCTTT

v_call: TRDV1
d_call: TRDD3
clone_size: hyperexpanded
j_call: TRDJ2
cdr3_aa: CALGEPSPSRFHWGPDACGSALTAQLFF
cdr3_nt: TGTGCTCTTGGGGAACCTAGTCCTTCCCGATTCCACTGGGGGCCTGATGCCTGTGGTAGTGCTTTGACAGCACAACTCTTCTTT

v_call: TRDV1
d_call: TRDD2
clone_size: NA
j_call: TRDJ1
cdr3_aa: CALGELGGRSYEFITAVKLIF
cdr3_nt: TGTGCTCTTGGGGAACTCGGGGGGCGTTCCTACGAATTCATTACTGCAGTTAAACTCATCTTT

v_call: TRDV1
d_call: TRDD3
clone_size: NA
j_call: TRDJ2
cdr3_aa: CALGVRKAHQGWGPDACGSALTAQLFF
cdr3_nt: TGTGCTCTTGGCGTAAGGAAGGCCCACCAGGGCTGGGGGCCTGATGCCTGTGGTAGTGCTTTGACAGCACAACTCTTCTTT

v_call: TRDV1
d_call: TRDD3
clone_size: NA
j_call: TRDJ1
cdr3_aa: CALGEMRQSYLMGWGITGKLIF
cdr3_nt: TGTGCTCTTGGGGAAATGCGGCAATCCTACCTCATGGGCTGGGGGATAACGGGTAAACTCATCTTT

v_call: TRDV1
d_call: NA
clone_size: NA
j_call: TRDJ2
cdr3_aa: CALGELPTYGATAQLFF
cdr3_nt: TGTGCTCTTGGGGAACTCCCAACCTACGGGGCGACAGCACAACTCTTCTTT

v_call: TRDV1
d_call: TRDD3
clone_size: hyperexpanded
j_call: TRDJ1
cdr3_aa: CALVWGTYTDKLIF
cdr3_nt: TGTGCTCTTGTTTGGGGGACGTACACCGATAAACTCATCTTT

v_call: TRDV1
d_call: TRDD3
clone_size: NA
j_call: TRDJ1
cdr3_aa: CALGERKAGGTGGYPGPDKLIF
cdr3_nt: TGTGCTCTTGGGGAACGCAAGGCAGGGGGTACTGGGGGATACCCTGGTCCCGATAAACTCATCTTT

v_call: TRDV1
d_call: TRDD3
clone_size: hyperexpanded
j_call: TRDJ1
cdr3_aa: CALGTPFLLRGIRTDKLIF
cdr3_nt: TGTGCTCTTGGGACCCCATTCCTACTAAGGGGGATACGGACCGATAAACTCATCTTT

v_call: TRDV1
d_call: TRDD3
clone_size: hyperexpanded
j_call: TRDJ1
cdr3_aa: CALGASFSRSEVRWYWGIRYGLIF
cdr3_nt: TGTGCTCTTGGGGCATCCTTTTCTCGATCCGAGGTACGGTGGTACTGGGGGATACGGTATGGACTCATCTTT

v_call: TRDV1
d_call: NA
clone_size: hyperexpanded
j_call: TRDJ1
cdr3_aa: CALGECSYWRSYTDKLIF
cdr3_nt: TGTGCTCTTGGGGAATGTTCTTACTGGAGGTCGTACACCGATAAACTCATCTTT

v_call: TRDV1
d_call: TRDD3
clone_size: NA
j_call: TRDJ2
cdr3_aa: CALGELTESVLGGIRLTAQLFF
cdr3_nt: TGTGCTCTTGGGGAACTCACAGAATCGGTACTAGGAGGGATACGGTTGACAGCACAACTCTTCTTT

v_call: TRDV1
d_call: NA
clone_size: NA
j_call: TRDJ1
cdr3_aa: CALGERYFETGLTALYTDKLIF
cdr3_nt: TGTGCTCTTGGGGAACGGTACTTCGAGACTGGGTTGACAGCCCTGTACACCGATAAACTCATCTTT

v_call: TRDV2
d_call: TRDD3
clone_size: few
j_call: TRDJ1
cdr3_aa: CAFLPKILGDRIWGDTDKLIF
cdr3_nt: TGTGCCTTCCTCCCTAAAATACTGGGGGATAGGATTTGGGGGGACACCGATAAACTCATCTTT

v_call: TRDV1
d_call: TRDD3
clone_size: NA
j_call: TRDJ1
cdr3_aa: CAFLRCYWGIPCQNTDKLIF
cdr3_nt: TGTGCCTTCCTACGGTGTTACTGGGGGATACCCTGCCAAAACACCGATAAACTCATCTTT

v_call: TRDV2
d_call: TRDD3
clone_size: medium-sized
j_call: TRDJ1
cdr3_aa: CACDPRTGGYTDKLIF
cdr3_nt: TGTGCCTGTGACCCTCGTACTGGGGGATACACCGATAAACTCATCTTT

v_call: TRDV1
d_call: TRDD3
clone_size: NA
j_call: TRDJ1
cdr3_aa: CALGVRKAHQGWGEYTDKLIF
cdr3_nt: TGTGCTCTTGGCGTAAGGAAGGCCCACCAGGGCTGGGGGGAGTACACCGATAAACTCATCTTT

v_call: TRDV2
d_call: NA
clone_size: once
j_call: TRDJ1
cdr3_aa: CACDKGGYTDKLIF
cdr3_nt: TGTGCCTGTGACAAGGGGGGGTACACCGATAAACTCATCTTT

v_call: TRDV1
d_call: NA
clone_size: NA
j_call: TRDJ1
cdr3_aa: CALGVPTSGGPNPKKLIF
cdr3_nt: TGTGCTCTTGGGGTTCCTACTTCTGGGGGACCAAACCCCAAGAAACTCATCTTT

v_call: TRDV2
d_call: TRDD3
clone_size: NA
j_call: TRDJ4
cdr3_aa: CACGQGRISTGGVGPLIF
cdr3_nt: TGTGCCTGTGGACAGGGGCGGATCAGTACTGGGGGAGTAGGACCCCTGATCTTT

v_call: TRDV1
d_call: TRDD2
clone_size: hyperexpanded
j_call: TRDJ2
cdr3_aa: CALGELRERPSYPTLLHSVLTAQLFF
cdr3_nt: TGTGCTCTTGGGGAACTTCGAGAAAGGCCTTCCTACCCTACCTTACTCCATTCGGTGTTGACAGCACAACTCTTCTTT

v_call: TRDV3
d_call: TRDD3
clone_size: once
j_call: TRDJ1
cdr3_aa: CAFMATTGGYRTHSYTDKLIF
cdr3_nt: TGTGCCTTTATGGCGACTACTGGGGGATACAGGACCCACTCTTACACCGATAAACTCATCTTT

v_call: TRDV1
d_call: TRDD3
clone_size: hyperexpanded
j_call: TRDJ1
cdr3_aa: CALGVRKAHQGWGIALPYTDKLIF
cdr3_nt: TGTGCTCTTGGCGTAAGGAAGGCCCACCAGGGCTGGGGGATAGCCCTCCCGTACACCGATAAACTCATCTTT

v_call: TRDV3
d_call: TRDD3
clone_size: hyperexpanded
j_call: TRDJ1
cdr3_aa: CAFFSGGYSYTRKLIF
cdr3_nt: TGTGCCTTTTTCTCTGGGGGATACTCCTATACCCGAAAACTCATCTTT